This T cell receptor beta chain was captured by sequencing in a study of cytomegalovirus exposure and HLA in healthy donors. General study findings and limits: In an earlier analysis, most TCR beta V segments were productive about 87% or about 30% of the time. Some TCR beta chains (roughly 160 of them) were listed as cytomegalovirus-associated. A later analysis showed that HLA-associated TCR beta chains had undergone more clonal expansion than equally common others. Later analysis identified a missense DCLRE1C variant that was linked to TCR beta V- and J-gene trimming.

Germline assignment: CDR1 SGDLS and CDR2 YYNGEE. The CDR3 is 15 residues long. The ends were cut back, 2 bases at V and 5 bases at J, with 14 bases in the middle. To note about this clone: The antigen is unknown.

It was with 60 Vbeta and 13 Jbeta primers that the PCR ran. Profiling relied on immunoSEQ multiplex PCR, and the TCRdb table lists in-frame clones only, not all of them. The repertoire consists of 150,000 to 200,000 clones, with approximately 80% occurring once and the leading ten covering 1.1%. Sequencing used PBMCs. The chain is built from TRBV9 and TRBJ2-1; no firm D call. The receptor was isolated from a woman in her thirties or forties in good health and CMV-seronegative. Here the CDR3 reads CASSVQPQIHNEQFF. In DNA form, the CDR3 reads TGTGCCAGCAGCGTTCAACCACAGATCCACAATGAGCAGTTCTTC.